This T cell receptor (beta chain) was documented in a study of post-analysis software for immune sequencing data. General study results and limits: Elevated frequency relative to controls characterized four or five TRBV segments in patients, TRBV5-6, TRBV5-1 and TRBV20-1 among them.

In this sample, this clonotype turned up a few times. Its antigen is currently unknown. V dropped 5 bases and J dropped 0 bases, with 8 bases sitting between them. Germline assignment: CDR1 MNHEY and CDR2 SMNVEV (reference sequence). The CDR3 totals 13 residues. Included in the TCR beta cDNA libraries were unique molecular identifiers. TCRdb re-called the PCR reads through MiXCR, storing one row per CDR3 protein. The repertoire holds hundreds of thousands of distinct CDR3 sequences, about 40% seen once, with under 2% in the top ten. Specimen: blood. The chain joins TRBV27 to TRBJ2-7; the D is unclear. The clonotype was recovered from a girl aged 5-17 years with multiple sclerosis. The CDR3 protein is CASSGRSSYEQYF. The DNA of the CDR3 is TGTGCCAGCAGTGGACGGAGCTCCTACGAGCAGTACTTC.